Listed below are T cell receptor beta chains from one sample, sequenced in a study of regulatory T cells in long-lasting Graves disease. TCRdb reanalysed the multiplex PCR reads using MiXCR and keeps one entry per CDR3 protein. The data contain 200,000 to 250,000 distinct CDR3 sequences, around 20% of them seen just once; the ten biggest clones take up more than 20%. The starting material was peripheral blood mononuclear cells (PBMCs), obtained at new diagnosis, from a patient treated with antithyroid drugs. Receptors originate from a female donor with Graves disease. The CDR3 runs from the conserved cysteine through the conserved F or W. The order of the fields is clone size, V gene, J gene, D gene, CDR3 protein, CDR3 DNA. A D gene is named only where the DNA matches it firmly. Rows may omit the clone size; those that give it use once, few, many or a size class.

size: many
V: TRBV18
J: TRBJ2-5
D: .
CDR3: CASSPPDSVTLETQYF
DNA: TGTGCCAGCTCACCACCCGACAGCGTAACCTTAGAGACCCAGTACTTC

size: many
V: TRBV5-1
J: TRBJ2-3
D: .
CDR3: CASSEWGTDTQYF
DNA: TGCGCCAGCAGCGAGTGGGGCACAGATACGCAGTATTTT

size: many
V: TRBV25-1
J: TRBJ2-1
D: .
CDR3: CASSDQLDYNEQFF
DNA: TGTGCCAGCAGTGACCAACTAGATTACAATGAGCAGTTCTTC

size: .
V: TRBV2
J: TRBJ2-1
D: .
CDR3: CASSGAGGEQFF
DNA: TGTGCCAGCAGTGGGGCCGGGGGTGAGCAGTTCTTC

size: many
V: TRBV7-2
J: TRBJ2-1
D: .
CDR3: CASSPRIYNEQFF
DNA: TGTGCCAGCAGCCCCCGGATTTACAATGAGCAGTTCTTC

size: many
V: TRBV18
J: TRBJ2-7
D: .
CDR3: CASSPGKEQYF
DNA: TGTGCCAGCTCACCAGGCAAAGAGCAGTACTTC

size: .
V: TRBV27
J: TRBJ1-2
D: .
CDR3: CASSLLPRDRRGYTF
DNA: TGTGCCAGCAGTTTACTGCCCCGGGACCGTAGGGGCTACACCTTC

size: many
V: TRBV19
J: TRBJ1-1
D: .
CDR3: CASSQDLGKNTEAFF
DNA: TGTGCCAGTAGCCAAGACTTAGGCAAAAACACTGAAGCTTTCTTT

size: many
V: TRBV5-5
J: TRBJ2-7
D: TRBD1
CDR3: CASRPDRGPTYEQYF
DNA: TGTGCCAGCAGACCGGACAGGGGACCTACCTACGAGCAGTACTTC

size: many
V: TRBV28
J: TRBJ2-7
D: .
CDR3: CASSPLADEQYF
DNA: TGTGCCAGCAGCCCACTAGCCGACGAGCAGTACTTC

size: many
V: TRBV12-3/TRBV12-4
J: TRBJ1-2
D: TRBD1
CDR3: CASSLQGGGGYTF
DNA: TGTGCCAGCAGTTTACAGGGGGGGGGAGGCTACACCTTC

size: many
V: TRBV2
J: TRBJ1-5
D: .
CDR3: CASNSGTGGNQPQHF
DNA: TGTGCCAGCAATTCCGGGACGGGGGGCAATCAGCCCCAGCATTTT

size: .
V: TRBV5-1
J: TRBJ2-5
D: .
CDR3: CASSFGGGVQETQYF
DNA: TGCGCCAGCAGCTTTGGGGGCGGGGTACAAGAGACCCAGTACTTC

size: many
V: TRBV11-2
J: TRBJ1-2
D: .
CDR3: CASSLGQVYGYTF
DNA: TGTGCCAGCAGCTTAGGACAAGTCTATGGCTACACCTTC

size: few
V: TRBV30
J: TRBJ2-3
D: .
CDR3: CAWRGLTDTQYF
DNA: TGTGCCTGGAGGGGCCTCACAGATACGCAGTATTTT

size: many
V: TRBV7-3
J: TRBJ2-3
D: TRBD2
CDR3: CASSFTASGSIDTQYF
DNA: TGTGCCAGCAGCTTTACGGCTAGCGGGAGTATAGATACGCAGTATTTT

size: many
V: TRBV30
J: TRBJ1-4
D: TRBD1
CDR3: CAWGSGGVEKLFF
DNA: TGTGCCTGGGGTTCAGGGGGCGTTGAAAAACTGTTTTTT

size: .
V: TRBV7-3
J: TRBJ2-3
D: TRBD2
CDR3: CASSLVAGGTKDTQYF
DNA: TGTGCCAGCAGCTTAGTTGCGGGAGGAACGAAAGATACGCAGTATTTT

size: few
V: TRBV6-2/TRBV6-3
J: TRBJ2-3
D: .
CDR3: CASSYRLTGEADTQYF
DNA: TGTGCCAGCAGTTACCGACTAACGGGAGAGGCCGATACGCAGTATTTT

size: few
V: TRBV16
J: TRBJ1-5
D: TRBD1
CDR3: CASSQSGTGGFQPQHF
DNA: TGTGCCAGCAGCCAATCAGGGACAGGGGGCTTTCAGCCCCAGCATTTT

size: many
V: TRBV7-6
J: TRBJ2-5
D: TRBD1
CDR3: CASSRLSGGGETQYF
DNA: TGTGCCAGCAGCCGTCTTTCAGGGGGCGGGGAGACCCAGTACTTC

size: many
V: TRBV15
J: TRBJ2-1
D: .
CDR3: CATSSQDGFSYNEQFF
DNA: TGTGCCACCAGCAGCCAGGACGGTTTCTCCTACAATGAGCAGTTCTTC

size: many
V: TRBV7-9
J: TRBJ1-1
D: .
CDR3: CASSPQEDVTEAFF
DNA: TGTGCCAGCAGCCCCCAGGAGGATGTCACTGAAGCTTTCTTT

size: many
V: TRBV12-3/TRBV12-4
J: TRBJ1-2
D: TRBD1
CDR3: CASSRNPLDRGSYGYTF
DNA: TGTGCCAGCAGTCGCAACCCACTCGACAGGGGATCGTATGGCTACACCTTC

size: many
V: TRBV29-1
J: TRBJ2-1
D: TRBD1
CDR3: CSVGTGTDNEQFF
DNA: TGCAGCGTCGGTACCGGGACAGACAATGAGCAGTTCTTC

size: many
V: TRBV29-1
J: TRBJ1-2
D: .
CDR3: CSVDPGLLGYTF
DNA: TGCAGCGTTGACCCAGGTCTTCTAGGCTACACCTTC

size: many
V: TRBV6-2/TRBV6-3
J: TRBJ2-5
D: TRBD2
CDR3: CASSYLGTSVQQETQYF
DNA: TGTGCCAGCAGTTACTTGGGGACTAGCGTGCAACAAGAGACCCAGTACTTC

size: many
V: TRBV29-1
J: TRBJ2-7
D: TRBD2
CDR3: CSQTSDRSYEQYF
DNA: TGCAGCCAAACTAGCGACCGCTCCTACGAGCAGTACTTC

size: many
V: TRBV24-1
J: TRBJ1-5
D: .
CDR3: CATSEGDQPQHF
DNA: TGTGCCACCAGTGAAGGGGATCAGCCCCAGCATTTT

size: many
V: TRBV24-1
J: TRBJ2-1
D: .
CDR3: CATSDLRGPEQFF
DNA: TGTGCCACCAGTGATTTGCGGGGTCCTGAGCAGTTCTTC

size: many
V: TRBV9
J: TRBJ2-2
D: .
CDR3: CASSGRDGNTGELFF
DNA: TGTGCCAGCAGCGGCCGGGACGGGAACACCGGGGAGCTGTTTTTT

size: many
V: TRBV29-1
J: TRBJ1-1
D: .
CDR3: CSVPDRMNTEAFF
DNA: TGCAGCGTCCCGGACAGAATGAACACTGAAGCTTTCTTT

size: many
V: TRBV5-6
J: TRBJ1-6
D: TRBD1
CDR3: CASSPTGGSYNSPLHF
DNA: TGTGCCAGCAGCCCGACAGGGGGCTCCTATAATTCACCCCTCCACTTT

size: .
V: TRBV6-5
J: TRBJ2-1
D: TRBD2
CDR3: CACSFWTSAYNEQFF
DNA: TGTGCCTGCAGTTTCTGGACTAGCGCGTACAATGAGCAGTTCTTC

size: many
V: TRBV11-3
J: TRBJ2-5
D: TRBD1
CDR3: CASSSYPIGQGAAETQYF
DNA: TGTGCCAGCAGCTCCTACCCAATTGGACAGGGCGCAGCGGAGACCCAGTACTTC

size: many
V: TRBV7-9
J: TRBJ2-1
D: TRBD2
CDR3: CASSLGTSGRKYEQFF
DNA: TGTGCCAGCAGCTTAGGGACTAGCGGGAGGAAATATGAGCAGTTCTTC

size: many
V: TRBV28
J: TRBJ2-7
D: TRBD2
CDR3: CASSTPSGGSLEQYF
DNA: TGTGCCAGCAGTACCCCTAGCGGGGGGTCCCTCGAGCAGTACTTC

size: .
V: TRBV6-1
J: TRBJ2-2
D: .
CDR3: CASSDGLNTGELFF
DNA: TGTGCCAGCAGTGACGGCCTAAACACCGGGGAGCTGTTTTTT

size: many
V: TRBV7-9
J: TRBJ1-6
D: .
CDR3: CASSLGPRGNSPLHF
DNA: TGTGCCAGCAGCTTAGGGCCCCGAGGGAATTCACCCCTCCACTTT

size: many
V: TRBV11-3
J: TRBJ2-3
D: TRBD2
CDR3: CASSTGLAGADTQYF
DNA: TGTGCCAGCAGCACAGGACTAGCGGGAGCAGATACGCAGTATTTT